This TCR beta chain originates from a study of regulatory T cells in long-lasting Graves disease. To make TCR beta libraries, researchers used iRepertoire HTBI primers and Arm-PCR of CDR3 regions. MiXCR, run by TCRdb on the multiplex PCR reads, gives a single entry per CDR3 protein. The repertoire has over 500,000 distinct CDR3 sequences, about 15% of them found once; the top ten carry 9.5% to 15%. The CDR3 runs 11 residues. Trimming left V 8 bases short and J 7 bases short, with 12 bases between. Time point indicated: newly diagnosed GD, antithyroid drugs for less than 3 months. From RNA extracted from PBMCs, the TCR library was made. This clonotype was detected many times. This sample also appeared in a second study, on T cells in Graves' hyperthyroidism and ophthalmopathy.

The rearrangement uses TRBV12-3 or TRBV12-4 and TRBJ2-7; D unresolved. The receptor's source is a man aged 18-30 years with Graves disease. This sample comprised peripheral blood mononuclear cells (PBMCs), obtained at new diagnosis, from a patient treated with antithyroid drugs. The CDR3 sequence: CASSPGLEQYF. Written as DNA, the CDR3 is TGTGCCAGCTCACCTGGGTTGGAGCAGTACTTC.